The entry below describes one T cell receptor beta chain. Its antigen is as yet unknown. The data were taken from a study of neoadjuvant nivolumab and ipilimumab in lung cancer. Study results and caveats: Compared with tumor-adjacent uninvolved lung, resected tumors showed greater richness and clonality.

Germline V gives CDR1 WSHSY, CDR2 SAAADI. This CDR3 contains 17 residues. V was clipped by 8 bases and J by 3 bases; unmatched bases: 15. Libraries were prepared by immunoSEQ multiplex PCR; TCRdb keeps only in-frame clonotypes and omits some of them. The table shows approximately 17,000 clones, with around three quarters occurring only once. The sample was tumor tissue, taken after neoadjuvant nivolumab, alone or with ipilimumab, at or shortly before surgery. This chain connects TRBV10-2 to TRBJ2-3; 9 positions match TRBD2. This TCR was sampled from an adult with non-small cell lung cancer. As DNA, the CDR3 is TGCGCCAGCTCCCGAGGAGCGGGAGGCGTGAGAACAGATACGCAGTATTTT. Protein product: CASSRGAGGVRTDTQYF.